The 24 T cell receptor beta chains in this list originate from one sample, sequenced in a study of CD8 T cells in ankylosing spondylitis. Via MiXCR, TCRdb re-called the 5' RACE reads, giving one row per CDR3 protein. The sample has about 240,000 distinct CDR3 sequences, under 30% seen once; the top ten hold roughly 0.67%. Specimen: blood, either unsorted or a sorted T cell fraction (not recorded which). These receptors came from a male donor with ankylosing spondylitis or in good health (not recorded which).

DNA of the CDR3: TGTGCCAGCAGCCCCCCGGGGGATTTCTCCTACGAGCAGTACTTC. This codes for CASSPPGDFSYEQYF. V usage is TRBV3-1 and J usage is TRBJ2-7, with TRBD2 as a possible D gene (6 bases). V was cut by 4 bases and J by 0 bases, with 13 bases left in between. The CDR3 has 15 amino acids. The germline V gene encodes CDR1 LGHDT and CDR2 YNNKEL (reference sequence).

This clonotype was counted between two and nine times. V is TRBV20-1 and J is TRBJ2-3; 8 bases align to TRBD2. Germline CDR1 is DFQATT and CDR2 is SNEGSKA (reference sequence). J gave up 0 bases and V 6 bases, and 5 bases lay outside the gene matches. The CDR3 is made up of 14 amino acids. CDR3 amino acids: CSAGLAESTDTQYF. Written as DNA, the CDR3 is TGCAGTGCCGGACTAGCCGAGAGCACAGATACGCAGTATTTT.

This rearrangement joins TRBV7-6 to TRBJ1-1; D gene unclear. This CDR3 has 11 residues. Trimming took off 4 bases at V and 5 bases at J, with 5 bases between the two ends. CDR1 is SGHVS, CDR2 FNYEAQ, per germline. The CDR3 loop is CASSSLTEAFF. CDR3 nucleotides: TGTGCCAGCAGCTCTCTAACTGAAGCTTTCTTT.

This clonotype was seen repeatedly, ten times or more. V and J are TRBV20-1 and TRBJ2-1; D gene unclear. The CDR3 length is 13 residues. Trimming left V 3 bases short and J 2 bases short, with 8 bases between. Germline V gene sequence: CDR1 DFQATT, CDR2 SNEGSKA (reference sequence). This CDR3 reads CSASDGPYNEQFF. CDR3 bases: TGCAGTGCTAGCGACGGACCCTACAATGAGCAGTTCTTC.

The V call is TRBV20-1, the J call TRBJ2-7; 12 bases are shared with TRBD2. The junction had 7 bases not matched to a gene; V was cut back by 6 bases and J by 1 base. The V gene's germline CDR1 is DFQATT and CDR2 SNEGSKA (reference sequence). CDR3 length: 15 residues. The CDR3 spells CSATPSGGASYEQYF. The CDR3 DNA reads TGCAGTGCAACTCCTAGCGGGGGGGCATCCTACGAGCAGTACTTC.

A few counts support this clonotype. The chain joins TRBV6-1 to TRBJ2-3; D unresolved. Looked up from germline, CDR1 is MNHNS and CDR2 is SASEGT. Trimming removed 2 bases from V and 6 bases from J, with 3 bases in between. The CDR3 length is 11 residues. In DNA form, the CDR3 reads TGTGCCAGCAGTGAATGGGATACGCAGTATTTT. It codes for CASSEWDTQYF.

V and J are TRBV12-3 or TRBV12-4 and TRBJ2-7, with D perhaps matching TRBD1 (8 bases). The CDR3 is 15 residues long. V was pared by 5 bases and J by 2 bases, with 16 bases between. CDR3 sequence reads: CASSQTGGVPYEQYF. The CDR3 DNA sequence: TGTGCCAGCAGTCAAACAGGGGGGGTCCCCTACGAGCAGTACTTC.

This clonotype was picked up a small number of times. The chain combines TRBV12-3 or TRBV12-4 with TRBJ2-1; D not certain. CDR3 length: 12 residues. The V gene lost 6 bases and the J gene lost 12 bases, with 15 bases spanning the gap. The CDR3 sequence is CASRWLRSGQFF. For the CDR3, the DNA is TGTGCCAGCAGATGGCTGCGGTCAGGGCAGTTCTTC.

V is TRBV12-3 or TRBV12-4 and J is TRBJ1-2; D may be TRBD1 (6 bases). The CDR3 loop spans 14 amino acids. Between the trimmed V and J ends, which lost 5 bases and 4 bases, there was a span of 14 bases. This CDR3 is CASSKGQSGYGYTF. CDR3 coding DNA: TGTGCCAGCAGTAAAGGACAGTCTGGCTATGGCTACACCTTC.

This clonotype was observed at least ten times. The chain couples TRBV10-3 to TRBJ2-7; D unclear. Germline values: CDR1 ENHRY, CDR2 SYGVKD. V was shortened by 0 bases and J by 2 bases, with 8 bases between the two germline ends. This CDR3 has 14 residues. CDR3 in DNA: TGTGCCATCAGTGAGTCGATGGACGCCTACGAGCAGTACTTC. Translated, it gives CAISESMDAYEQYF.

This clonotype appeared a single time. One end of the junction is discordant with germline, which a read error may explain. V is TRBV20-1 and J is TRBJ2-7, with D perhaps TRBD1 or TRBD2 (5 bases each). In germline, CDR1 is DFQATT, CDR2 SNEGSKA (reference sequence). The CDR3 extends over 17 amino acids. The chain's CDR3 is CCARVGRRTSSSYEQYF. The CDR3 DNA reads TGCTGTGCTAGAGTGGGTCGGAGGACATCGAGCTCCTACGAGCAGTACTTC.

The chain carries TRBV29-1 and TRBJ2-1; D unresolved. The V gene's germline CDR1 is SQVTM and CDR2 ANQGSEA. Trimming left V 4 bases short and J 5 bases short, with 9 bases between. The CDR3 contains 12 residues. The CDR3 loop is CSVGHFHNEQFF. As DNA, the CDR3 is TGCAGCGTTGGGCATTTCCACAATGAGCAGTTCTTC.

In DNA, the CDR3 is TGTGCCAGCAGCTCTATTCAATACGGGGGCTGGAACACCGGGGAGCTGTTTTTT. This translates into CASSSIQYGGWNTGELFF. V gene TRBV7-6 combines with J gene TRBJ2-2, with D perhaps given as TRBD1 or TRBD2 (6 bases each). The germline V gene has CDR1 SGHVS and CDR2 FNYEAQ. V was clipped by 4 bases and J by 1 base, with 19 bases between them. The CDR3 is made up of 18 amino acids.

This sequence joins TRBV29-1 and TRBJ1-1, with 7 bases matching TRBD1. The V gene end was trimmed by 6 bases and the J gene end by 6 bases; junction bases not matched to a gene: 7. The CDR3 spans 12 residues. Per germline, CDR1 SQVTM and CDR2 ANQGSEA. CDR3 sequence: CSVERQGAEAFF. In nucleotides, the CDR3 is TGCAGCGTGGAACGACAGGGTGCTGAAGCTTTCTTT.

This clonotype was recorded many times. The chain joins TRBV18 to TRBJ2-5; D gene ambiguous. The CDR3 is 13 amino acids. V lost 4 bases and J lost 0, with 6 bases in between. Germline V gene data show CDR1 as KGHSH and CDR2 as LQKENI. The CDR3 reads CASSLGYQETQYF. Here the CDR3 DNA reads TGTGCCAGCTCACTGGGGTACCAAGAGACCCAGTACTTC.

This clonotype was counted at least ten times. The chain combines TRBV3-1 with TRBJ1-5; D is uncertain. Per germline, CDR1 LGHDT and CDR2 YNNKEL (reference sequence). Trimming cost V 0 bases and J 6 bases, with 6 bases left between them. The CDR3 has 13 amino acids. CDR3 residues: CASSQELTQPQHF. CDR3 bases: TGTGCCAGCAGCCAAGAGCTTACTCAGCCCCAGCATTTT. The full variable domain, with the rest looked up from reference TRBV3-1 and TRBJ1-5, is DTAVSQTPKYLVTQMGNDKSIKCEQNLGHDTMYWYKQDSKKFLKIMFSYNNKELIINETVPNRFSPKSPDKAHLNLHINSLELGDSAVYFCASSQELTQPQHFGDGTRLSIL.

This sequence joins TRBV3-1 and TRBJ1-4; D remains unclear. The ends were cut back, 8 bases at V and 7 bases at J, with 11 bases in the middle. Germline V lookup: CDR1 LGHDT, CDR2 YNNKEL (reference sequence). The CDR3 loop spans 12 amino acids. The CDR3 DNA is TGTGCCAGCGGGATGGGAGGTGAAAAACTGTTTTTT. This gives the protein CASGMGGEKLFF.

The chain links TRBV29-1 to TRBJ2-3, with 7 bases identical to TRBD1. The CDR3 totals 15 residues. After removal of 6 bases from V and 0 bases from J, the junction contained 9 bases not matched to a gene. CDR1 is SQVTM and CDR2 is ANQGSEA in the germline V gene. Here the CDR3 reads CSVVGTDSSTDTQYF. Written as DNA, the CDR3 is TGCAGCGTGGTTGGGACAGACTCTAGCACAGATACGCAGTATTTT.

As to this clonotype: Since a much larger clone is just one base distant, this may be a read error. The V gene is TRBV10-2, the J gene TRBJ1-1, with D perhaps matching TRBD1 (5 bases). Between the trimmed V and J ends, which lost 7 bases and 12 bases, there was a span of 21 bases. Germline V CDR1 and CDR2: WSHSY, SAAADI. The CDR3 consists of 13 residues. For the CDR3, the DNA is TGCGCCAGCAATGACCAGGGACGGGCTCAGCCTTTCTTT. As protein: CASNDQGRAQPFF.

This clonotype was found many times. The J gene is TRBJ2-1, the V gene TRBV6-6; D is undetermined. The V end was cut by 8 bases, the J end by 4 bases, with 6 bases between. The CDR3 is made up of 11 amino acids. The germline V gene has CDR1 MNHNY and CDR2 SVGAGI (reference sequence). The CDR3 coding sequence is TGTGCCAGCGGCGGTTACAATGAGCAGTTCTTC. Residues: CASGGYNEQFF.

This chain connects TRBV3-1 to TRBJ1-6; 9 bases fit TRBD1. There are 15 residues in the CDR3. Germline V gives CDR1 LGHDT, CDR2 YNNKEL (reference sequence). V lost 0 bases and J lost 13; bases outside the gene matches: 7. Written as DNA, the CDR3 is TGTGCCAGCAGCCAAGATACCGGGACAGGGTCGCCCCTCCACTTT. Its protein is CASSQDTGTGSPLHF.

The chain employs TRBV12-3 or TRBV12-4 and TRBJ2-7; tentative D call: TRBD1 (6 bases). V was trimmed by 5 bases and J by 4 bases, leaving 21 bases between them. This CDR3 has 16 residues. In nucleotides, the CDR3 is TGTGCCAGCAGTCCGTCCGGGACACCGTCCCCGTACGAGCAGTACTTC. Amino acids: CASSPSGTPSPYEQYF.

The CDR3 sequence: CSRITPRDLYGYTF. Written as DNA, the CDR3 is TGCAGTCGTATTACCCCACGGGACCTCTATGGCTACACCTTC. This chain uses TRBV20-1 with TRBJ1-2; a weak D match, TRBD1 (5 bases). This CDR3 is built from 14 residues. In germline, CDR1 is DFQATT, CDR2 SNEGSKA (reference sequence). The V end lost 8 bases, the J end lost 4 bases, and 20 bases lay between the germline ends.

The table lists this clonotype with many counts. V usage is TRBV11-2 and J usage is TRBJ2-1; D is unclear. V was pared by 1 base and J by 6 bases, with 13 bases between. The CDR3 is 15 residues long. Germline V gene lookup returns CDR1 SGHAT and CDR2 FQNNGV. The CDR3 nucleotides read TGTGCCAGCAGCTTAGCTGGCTGGGCAGGCAATGAGCAGTTCTTC. Protein: CASSLAGWAGNEQFF.